These 21 T cell receptor beta chains share one sample of origin, sequenced in a study of cytotoxic CD8 clonotypes in ibrutinib-treated CLL. Using immunoSEQ multiplex PCR, the repertoire was profiled, and TCRdb retains in-frame clones only, with some absent. Here the sample spans 200,000 to 250,000 clones, around 75% being singletons. This material consisted of PBMCs, taken after 12 months of ibrutinib treatment. These receptors were taken from a human donor with chronic lymphocytic leukemia.

V gene TRBV5-1 combines with J gene TRBJ2-1; D might be TRBD1 (6 bases). Trimming left V 2 bases short and J 2 bases short, with 8 bases between. The CDR3 is 14 amino acids. Germline CDR1 reads SGHRS; CDR2 reads YFSETQ. CDR3 sequence reads: CASSLRDTYNEQFF. The CDR3 coding sequence is TGCGCCAGCAGCTTAAGGGACACCTACAATGAGCAGTTCTTC.

This clone was detected only a few times. This rearrangement joins TRBV5-1 to TRBJ1-1; maybe TRBD1 (5 bases). Germline V gives CDR1 SGHRS, CDR2 YFSETQ. The length of the CDR3 is 12 residues. Trimming stripped 3 bases from V and 3 bases from J, with 6 bases between. Here the CDR3 DNA reads TGCGCCAGCAGCTGGGGACACACTGAAGCTTTCTTT. Translated, it gives CASSWGHTEAFF.

The V gene is TRBV30, the J gene TRBJ1-2; D uncertain. Germline CDR1 GTSNPN, CDR2 SVGIG (reference sequence). The V and J ends lost 3 bases and 7 bases respectively, with 12 bases between them. This CDR3 comprises 12 residues. The DNA of the CDR3 is TGTGCCTGGAGGCCAGGACTTCGTGGCTACACCTTC. Translated: CAWRPGLRGYTF.

The V gene is TRBV7-9, the J gene TRBJ1-4, with D perhaps TRBD1 (5 bases). Germline CDR1 reads SEHNR; CDR2 reads FQNEAQ (reference sequence). The CDR3 spans 14 residues. V lost 7 bases, J lost 8 bases, and 17 bases lay in between. CDR3 nucleotides: TGTGCCAGCATCCATGCGGGGCCCAGCGAAAAACTGTTTTTT. Translation gives CASIHAGPSEKLFF.

The rearrangement links TRBV10-3 to TRBJ2-7; tentatively, D is TRBD1 (5 bases). Germline values: CDR1 ENHRY, CDR2 SYGVKD. The CDR3 is 14 amino acids. With 4 bases removed from V and 1 base from J, the gap between germline ends came to 11 bases. The CDR3 nucleotides read TGTGCCATCAGTGTTGTGACAGTATCCTACGAGCAGTACTTC. Residues: CAISVVTVSYEQYF.

The gene calls are TRBV6-4 and TRBJ2-3; D is possibly TRBD2 (5 bases). Germline V lookup: CDR1 MRHNA, CDR2 SNTAGT. This CDR3 region has 15 residues. V shed 0 bases and J shed 0 bases, with 7 bases lying between them. CDR3 residues: CASSDSTTSTDTQYF. CDR3 coding DNA: TGTGCCAGCAGTGACTCGACTACAAGCACAGATACGCAGTATTTT.

This clone was recorded a few times. The chain carries TRBV2 and TRBJ2-6; 7 bases map to TRBD1. The CDR3 contains 17 residues. V trimming: 5 bases; J trimming: 1 base; junction bases outside the gene matches: 8. Germline V CDR1 and CDR2: SNHLY, FYNNEI. The CDR3: CASSPQGLYSGANVLTF. CDR3 nucleotides: TGTGCCAGCAGTCCACAGGGGCTGTATTCTGGGGCCAACGTCCTGACTTTC.

For the CDR3, the DNA is TGCGCCAGCAGCTCCGGGTCTACTAGCGGGGGGCCAGGAGCAAAGCAGTACTTC. It specifies CASSSGSTSGGPGAKQYF. The rearrangement joins TRBV5-1 to TRBJ2-7, with 12 bases matching TRBD2. Germline V CDR1 and CDR2: SGHRS, YFSETQ. The V segment lost 3 bases and the J segment 8 bases; nucleotides outside the gene matches: 18. This CDR3 is 18 amino acids long.

The sample holds one count of this clone. This chain joins TRBV11-2 and TRBJ1-5; 8 positions match TRBD1. This CDR3 region has 16 residues. Germline trimming cut 5 bases from V and 3 bases from J; bases unmatched to any gene: 9. Germline V gene lookup returns CDR1 SGHAT and CDR2 FQNNGV. The CDR3 region has the DNA TGTGCCAGCAGCCAACCGGACAGGGCCTACAATCAGCCCCAGCATTTT. Its protein product is CASSQPDRAYNQPQHF.

Of note for this clone: The identical CDR3 is also encoded by other nucleotide sequences in the sample. This rearrangement joins TRBV5-4 to TRBJ1-2; D remains ambiguous. CDR3 length equals 14 residues. Germline V gene sequence: CDR1 SGHNT, CDR2 YYREEE (reference sequence). The V gene lost 0 bases and the J gene lost 0 bases, with 6 bases spanning the gap. CDR3 sequence: CASSLGGTNYGYTF. For the CDR3, the DNA is TGTGCCAGCAGCTTGGGCGGTACTAACTATGGCTACACCTTC.

The CDR3 protein is CAWSVLIGHPNYGYTF. Here the CDR3 DNA reads TGTGCCTGGAGTGTACTAATCGGACATCCCAACTATGGCTACACCTTC. V and J are TRBV30 and TRBJ1-2; possibly TRBD1 for D (5 bases). Germline V gene lookup returns CDR1 GTSNPN and CDR2 SVGIG (reference sequence). The CDR3 sequence is 16 residues long. Trimming stripped 0 bases from V and 2 bases from J, with 16 bases between.

The chain recombines TRBV29-1 with TRBJ1-4; TRBD1 matches 11 bases. The V segment lost 8 bases and the J segment 8 bases; nucleotides outside the gene matches: 4. Germline-derived CDR1 and CDR2 are SQVTM and ANQGSEA. The CDR3 length is 12 residues. The CDR3 loop reads CSIRTGGEKLFF. In DNA form, the CDR3 reads TGCAGCATCCGGACAGGGGGCGAAAAACTGTTTTTT.

This clone was seen more than once but under ten times. This rearrangement joins TRBV15 to TRBJ2-5; either TRBD1 or TRBD2 may fit D (6 bases each). The germline CDR1 and CDR2 sequences are LNHNV and YYDKDF (reference sequence). V was cut by 0 bases and J by 5 bases, with 13 bases left in between. CDR3 size: 15 residues. CDR3 DNA sequence: TGTGCCACCAGCAGAGACGGGGGCCACGCGGAGACCCAGTACTTC. Translation gives CATSRDGGHAETQYF.

The chain employs TRBV30 and TRBJ1-1; 11 bases line up with TRBD1. V shed 8 bases and J 0 bases; nucleotides not matched to a gene: 11. The CDR3 loop spans 16 amino acids. Germline-derived CDR1 and CDR2 are GTSNPN and SVGIG (reference sequence). CDR3 residues: CAHDPGQGVMNTEAFF. Written as DNA, the CDR3 is TGTGCCCATGATCCGGGACAGGGGGTCATGAACACTGAAGCTTTCTTT.

The genes are TRBV5-6 and TRBJ2-7; no definite D call. Trimming removed 0 bases at V and 2 bases at J, with 3 bases between. The germline CDR1 and CDR2 sequences are SGHDT and YYEEEE. The CDR3 consists of 12 residues. The CDR3 spells CASSLEAYEQYF. The CDR3 nucleotides read TGTGCCAGCAGCTTGGAAGCCTACGAGCAGTACTTC.

The genes are TRBV7-2 and TRBJ2-5, with D possibly matching TRBD2 (6 bases). The CDR3 totals 16 residues. V lost 6 bases, J lost 2 bases, and 19 bases lay in between. Germline values: CDR1 SGHTA, CDR2 FQGNSA. CDR3 region: CASSPPGVSQQETQYF. The DNA of the CDR3 is TGTGCCAGCAGTCCTCCGGGAGTTTCTCAACAAGAGACCCAGTACTTC.

V and J are TRBV9 and TRBJ2-5, with 8 bases identical to TRBD2. This CDR3 is 14 amino acids long. V was clipped by 6 bases and J by 4 bases; unmatched bases: 8. Germline V gene data show CDR1 as SGDLS and CDR2 as YYNGEE. CDR3 nucleotides: TGTGCCAGCAAGCGCGGGAGCGGGGGAGAGACCCAGTACTTC. Protein sequence: CASKRGSGGETQYF.

The chain has TRBV6-5 and TRBJ1-2; D gene ambiguous. Trimming stripped 5 bases from V and 5 bases from J, with 12 bases between. CDR1 and CDR2 from the germline V gene are MNHEY and SVGAGI. The CDR3 length is 13 residues. This chain's CDR3 is CASSPPGFYGYTF. In DNA, the CDR3 is TGTGCCAGCAGTCCGCCGGGCTTTTATGGCTACACCTTC.

This clone was detected only once. This chain joins TRBV5-1 and TRBJ1-4; D gene ambiguous. V dropped 0 bases and J dropped 7 bases, with 13 bases sitting between them. The CDR3 is made up of 15 amino acids. Germline V gene sequence: CDR1 SGHRS, CDR2 YFSETQ. The CDR3 is CASSLALGLGEKLFF. CDR3 DNA sequence: TGCGCCAGCAGCTTGGCCCTCGGGTTGGGTGAAAAACTGTTTTTT. Combining the CDR3 with reference TRBV5-1 and TRBJ1-4 gives the whole variable domain KAGVTQTPRYLIKTRGQQVTLSCSPISGHRSVSWYQQTPGQGLQFLFEYFSETQRNKGNFPGRFSGRQFSNSRSEMNVSTLELGDSALYLCASSLALGLGEKLFFGSGTQLSVL.

The rearrangement links TRBV9 to TRBJ2-7; the D gene is possibly TRBD2 (6 bases). V was pared by 0 bases and J by 2 bases, with 9 bases between. The CDR3 sequence is 14 residues long. The V gene's germline CDR1 is SGDLS and CDR2 YYNGEE. In DNA form, the CDR3 reads TGTGCCAGCAGCGTAGATGGCGGGACCTACGAGCAGTACTTC. It specifies CASSVDGGTYEQYF. Full variable domain (remainder filled in from reference TRBV9 and TRBJ2-7): DSGVTQTPKHLITATGQRVTLRCSPRSGDLSVYWYQQSLDQGLQFLIQYYNGEERAKGNILERFSAQQFPDLHSELNLSSLELGDSALYFCASSVDGGTYEQYFGPGTRLTVT.

V gene TRBV4-2 combines with J gene TRBJ2-2, with 7 bases fitting TRBD1. Germline V gene lookup returns CDR1 LGHNA and CDR2 YNFKEQ. The CDR3 sequence is 16 residues long. Unmatched junction bases numbered 7, after V lost 1 base and J lost 5 bases. CDR3: CASSQVGQGETGELFF. DNA for the CDR3: TGTGCCAGCAGCCAAGTAGGGCAGGGGGAGACCGGGGAGCTGTTTTTT.